A selection of T cell receptor beta chains follows, all from one sample in a study of blood T cell repertoires in COVID-19. Method: immunoSEQ multiplex PCR; TCRdb's copy keeps in-frame clones and lacks some. Among about 33,000 clones, around four fifths were seen once, and the ten largest hold roughly 17%. The sample comprised peripheral blood. The receptor source for this set is a man aged 70 or older with acute or convalescent COVID-19. Each CDR3 is given with its conserved first and last residue. D genes are given only for firm matches. A row's size may be missing; if present it is once, few, many or a size class.

J gene,clone size,D gene,V gene,CDR3 DNA,CDR3 protein
TRBJ1-3,.,.,TRBV19,TGTGCCAGTAGTATCCAGGGTTCCTCCGGAAACACCATATATTTT,CASSIQGSSGNTIYF
TRBJ2-3,.,.,TRBV6-5,TGTGCCAGCAGTTTCGGACAGACTGACACAGATACGCAGTATTTT,CASSFGQTDTDTQYF
TRBJ2-1,.,TRBD2,TRBV28,TGTGCCAGCAGACGTCCCGGGACTAGCATTTCCAATGAGCAGTTCTTC,CASRRPGTSISNEQFF
TRBJ1-2,.,.,TRBV12-3/TRBV12-4,TGTGCCAGCAGGCGATCTAACTATGGCTACACCTTC,CASRRSNYGYTF
TRBJ2-3,.,.,TRBV6-6,TGTGCCAGCAACCTGGCGGGGCCTAGAGGCACAGATACGCAGTATTTT,CASNLAGPRGTDTQYF
TRBJ2-4,.,.,TRBV15,TGTGCCACCGGGGAGCAGCTAGCCAAAAACATTCAGTACTTC,CATGEQLAKNIQYF
TRBJ2-7,.,.,TRBV13,TGTGCCAGCAGCTTAGCTCGGGACTACGAGCAGTACTTC,CASSLARDYEQYF
TRBJ1-2,few,.,TRBV24-1,TGTGCCACCAGTGGAAGAGCTAACTATGGCTACACCTTC,CATSGRANYGYTF
TRBJ1-5,.,.,TRBV29-1,TGCAGCGTTACCACAGGAGTTGGTCAGCCCCAGCATTTT,CSVTTGVGQPQHF
TRBJ2-7,.,TRBD1,TRBV5-4,TGTGCCAGCACCCTACAGGGGAGCTACGAGCAGTACTTC,CASTLQGSYEQYF
TRBJ2-4,.,TRBD2,TRBV5-1,TGCGCCAGCAGCCCTACGATCGGACTAGCGGGAGCCGGAGGGAAAAACATTCAGTACTTC,CASSPTIGLAGAGGKNIQYF
TRBJ2-7,.,TRBD1,TRBV28,TGTGCCAGCAGTGGGACAGGTTTTTCCTACGAGCAGTACTTC,CASSGTGFSYEQYF
TRBJ1-5,.,.,TRBV30,TGTGCCTGGAGTGGCACCGGAGCTAGCAATCAGCCCCAGCATTTT,CAWSGTGASNQPQHF
TRBJ2-1,few,TRBD2,TRBV19,TGTGCCAGTACTCCTAGCGGGAGTATAAACAATGAGCAGTTCTTC,CASTPSGSINNEQFF
TRBJ2-3,.,.,TRBV9,TGTGCCAGCAGCGTAGGTCCTAGCACAGATACGCAGTATTTT,CASSVGPSTDTQYF
TRBJ1-4,.,.,TRBV7-9,TGTGCCAGCAGCCAGGTGGGCCAGCCTAATGAAAAACTGTTTTTT,CASSQVGQPNEKLFF
TRBJ2-7,.,TRBD2,TRBV25-1,TGTGCCAGCAGTGAATCTGTAGCGGGGTGGGCCGAGCAGTACTTC,CASSESVAGWAEQYF
TRBJ2-7,.,.,TRBV6-2/TRBV6-3,TGTGCCAGCAGTTACGTACAGGGAACCTACGAGCAGTACTTC,CASSYVQGTYEQYF
TRBJ2-7,.,TRBD1,TRBV19,TGTGCCAGTAGCCGGGACAGGGGCTACGAGCAGTACTTC,CASSRDRGYEQYF
TRBJ1-2,.,TRBD1,TRBV7-2,TGTGCCAGCAGCTCTAGCGTGACAGGGGCGCCCGCCTATGGCTACACCTTC,CASSSSVTGAPAYGYTF
TRBJ1-2,.,.,TRBV29-1,TGCAGCGTTGTCCCGGGGATGGACTATGGCTACACCTTC,CSVVPGMDYGYTF
TRBJ2-3,.,.,TRBV9,TGTGCCAGCAGCGAGGCGGTTAGCACAGATACGCAGTATTTT,CASSEAVSTDTQYF
TRBJ2-7,.,TRBD2,TRBV27,TGTGCCAGCAGTTCCTCACCGGGACTAGCGGGTTACGAGCAGTACTTC,CASSSSPGLAGYEQYF
TRBJ2-6,once,.,TRBV16,TGTGCCAGCAGCGCTACCATCTCTGGGGCCAACGTCCTGACTTTC,CASSATISGANVLTF
TRBJ1-2,.,.,TRBV16,TGTGCCAGCAGCCAATCGGGGACTTATAACTATGGCTACACCTTC,CASSQSGTYNYGYTF
TRBJ1-1,.,.,TRBV28,TGTGCCAGCAGTTTAGCGGGACTATTGAACACTGAAGCTTTCTTT,CASSLAGLLNTEAFF
TRBJ2-2,few,TRBD2,TRBV6-6,TGTGCCAGCAGTCCCCACCGGGGTAGCGGGGGGCGGAACACCGGGGAGCTGTTTTTT,CASSPHRGSGGRNTGELFF
TRBJ1-2,.,.,TRBV29-1,TGCAGCGTTGATTATGAAGACAGCTATGGCTACACCTTC,CSVDYEDSYGYTF
TRBJ2-3,.,.,TRBV5-4,TGTGCCAGCAGCTTGGGTGGGACAAATACAGATACGCAGTATTTT,CASSLGGTNTDTQYF
TRBJ2-3,.,TRBD1,TRBV24-1,TGTGCCACCGACGGGACAGGAGGCACAGATACGCAGTATTTT,CATDGTGGTDTQYF
TRBJ2-3,once,TRBD2,TRBV5-5,TGTGCCAGCAGCTTTCTAGCGGGGGGGCAGTTAGATACGCAGTATTTT,CASSFLAGGQLDTQYF
TRBJ1-5,once,.,TRBV19,TGTGCCAGTAGTCGTTCGAGCAATCAGCCCCAGCATTTT,CASSRSSNQPQHF
TRBJ2-7,.,TRBD1,TRBV9,TGTGCCAGCAGTTTTACCTCGACAGGGGAATCCTACGAGCAGTACTTC,CASSFTSTGESYEQYF
TRBJ1-1,.,.,TRBV6-5,TGTGCCAGCAGTTACGGGGGGAACAGTAGGACTGAAGCTTTCTTT,CASSYGGNSRTEAFF
TRBJ2-6,.,TRBD1,TRBV19,TGTGCCAGTGGGACAGGCTCTGGGGCCAACGTCCTGACTTTC,CASGTGSGANVLTF
TRBJ1-1,.,TRBD1,TRBV2,TGTGCCAGCAGTGCGGGACAGGGGAACACTGAAGCTTTCTTT,CASSAGQGNTEAFF
TRBJ2-2,.,.,TRBV7-2,TGTGCCAGCAGCCAACTTCAGGGCACCGGGGAGCTGTTTTTT,CASSQLQGTGELFF
TRBJ1-4,once,TRBD1,TRBV6-1,TGTGCCAGCAGTGACGGTGAGGGGGCATGGGAAAAACTGTTTTTT,CASSDGEGAWEKLFF
TRBJ1-4,few,TRBD1,TRBV7-9,TGTGCCAGCAGCCCATTCAAGGGGGGGACAGGGAATGAAAAACTGTTTTTT,CASSPFKGGTGNEKLFF